A single sample is the source of the 27 T cell receptor beta chains below, sequenced in a study of cytomegalovirus exposure and HLA in healthy donors. Vbeta (60) and Jbeta (13) primers were used in the PCR. The repertoire was sequenced with immunoSEQ multiplex PCR; TCRdb's copy has only in-frame clones and lacks some. There are about 140,000 clones in the sample; around 85% occur only once, and 1.2% lies in the top ten. The sequencing sample was made of PBMCs. The receptors were gathered from a female donor in good health and CMV-seronegative.

On this clone: This CDR3 fails to terminate in the conserved phenylalanine or tryptophan, so it likely reflects a read error. The rearrangement joins TRBV29-1 to TRBJ1-2; D is possibly TRBD1 (5 bases). The CDR3 length is 14 residues. Germline values: CDR1 SQVTM, CDR2 ANQGSEA. V was shortened by 3 bases and J by 0 bases, with 11 bases between the two germline ends. CDR3 sequence: CSVERQPPNYGYTV. CDR3 nucleotides: TGCAGCGTTGAGCGACAGCCTCCTAACTATGGCTACACCGTC.

The chain is built from TRBV11-2 and TRBJ2-1, with 11 bases lining up with TRBD1. Trimming at V came to 1 base and at J to 6 bases, leaving 5 bases not matched to a gene. CDR3 length equals 16 residues. Germline CDR1 is SGHAT and CDR2 is FQNNGV. The CDR3 nucleotides are TGTGCCAGCAGCTTAGCCCCGGGACAGGGGGTCAATGAGCAGTTCTTC. Translating it yields CASSLAPGQGVNEQFF. The full variable domain, rest sourced from reference TRBV11-2 and TRBJ2-1, is EAGVAQSPRYKIIEKRQSVAFWCNPISGHATLYWYQQILGQGPKLLIQFQNNGVVDDSQLPKDRFSAERLKGVDSTLKIQPAKLEDSAVYLCASSLAPGQGVNEQFFGPGTRLTVL.

The V call is TRBV4-1, the J call TRBJ2-2; the D is unclear. The CDR3 extends over 14 amino acids. The V end lost 1 base, the J end lost 1 base, and 4 bases lay between the germline ends. Germline-derived CDR1 and CDR2 are MGHRA and YSYEKL. The CDR3 sequence is CASSQGQNTGELFF. Here the CDR3 DNA reads TGCGCCAGCAGCCAAGGACAGAACACCGGGGAGCTGTTTTTT.

The V gene is TRBV27, the J gene TRBJ2-6, with D possibly matching TRBD1 (6 bases). Germline loops: CDR1 MNHEY, CDR2 SMNVEV (reference sequence). Trimming removed 6 bases from V and 2 bases from J, with 17 bases in between. CDR3 length: 17 residues. The CDR3 DNA follows: TGTGCCAGCAGGCGCATCGACAGGTATACTGGGGCCAACGTCCTGACTTTC. It specifies CASRRIDRYTGANVLTF.

This chain connects TRBV7-9 to TRBJ1-1; 7 positions match TRBD1. Germline values: CDR1 SEHNR, CDR2 FQNEAQ (reference sequence). Germline trimming cut 5 bases from V and 0 bases from J; bases unmatched to any gene: 3. The CDR3 sequence is 14 residues long. CDR3 in amino acids: CASSVTGVNTEAFF. In DNA form, the CDR3 reads TGTGCCAGCAGCGTTACAGGGGTGAACACTGAAGCTTTCTTT.

This clone was seen only a few times. The rearrangement links TRBV4-1 to TRBJ2-3; TRBD2 aligns across 11 bases. J was trimmed by 5 bases and V by 4 bases; bases with no gene match: 2. Germline V gene lookup returns CDR1 MGHRA and CDR2 YSYEKL. This CDR3 is 14 amino acids long. The CDR3 loop is CASSPGLAGDTQYF. CDR3 DNA sequence: TGCGCCAGCAGCCCCGGACTAGCGGGAGATACGCAGTATTTT.

The J gene is TRBJ2-3, the V gene TRBV27; possible D gene TRBD1, 6 bases. Trimming shortened V by 5 bases and J by 2 bases, and 14 bases separated the two germline ends. The CDR3 contains 15 residues. Germline CDR1 is MNHEY and CDR2 is SMNVEV (reference sequence). DNA of the CDR3: TGTGCCAGCAGTAAACGAGACAGGTTCACAGATACGCAGTATTTT. Its protein is CASSKRDRFTDTQYF.

This rearrangement joins TRBV28 to TRBJ2-1, with 9 nucleotides matching TRBD2. The V and J ends lost 3 bases and 4 bases, in that order; junction bases with no gene match: 7. This CDR3 comprises 16 residues. CDR1 MDHEN and CDR2 SYDVKM come from the germline V gene. The CDR3 loop reads CASSLSSGRSYNEQFF. CDR3 coding DNA: TGTGCCAGCAGTTTGTCCAGCGGGAGGTCTTACAATGAGCAGTTCTTC.

This chain uses TRBV27 with TRBJ2-7, with D possibly matching TRBD1 (5 bases). Between the trimmed V and J ends, which lost 5 bases and 7 bases, there was a span of 15 bases. Germline CDR1 reads MNHEY; CDR2 reads SMNVEV (reference sequence). The CDR3 has 13 residues. CDR3 DNA sequence: TGTGCCAGCAGTGACAGAATTGGACGGGAGCAGTACTTC. Amino acids: CASSDRIGREQYF.

The genes are TRBV30 and TRBJ2-7; D gene unclear. V was clipped by 1 base and J by 4 bases, with 5 bases between them. Germline lookup yields CDR1 GTSNPN and CDR2 SVGIG (reference sequence). This CDR3 comprises 11 residues. The CDR3 here is CAWSDLYEQYF. CDR3 nucleotides: TGTGCCTGGAGTGACCTATACGAGCAGTACTTC. Full variable domain (missing parts from reference TRBV30 and TRBJ2-7): SQTIHQWPATLVQPVGSPLSLECTVEGTSNPNLYWYRQAAGRGLQLLFYSVGIGQISSEVPQNLSASRPQDRQFILSSKKLLLSDSGFYLCAWSDLYEQYFGPGTRLTVT.

V is TRBV5-6 and J is TRBJ2-5; 11 bases map to TRBD2. CDR1 is SGHDT, CDR2 YYEEEE, per germline. V shed 1 base and J 1 base; nucleotides not matched to a gene: 6. The CDR3 totals 17 residues. CDR3 in amino acids: CASSLSLAGETQETQYF. As DNA, the CDR3 is TGTGCCAGCAGCTTGTCACTAGCGGGAGAAACCCAAGAGACCCAGTACTTC.

In the case of this clone: It is likely a read error, because the conserved phenylalanine at the end of the CDR3 is missing. No DNA is shown, since the ends of the CDR3 on it are uncertain; the CDR3 is the one TCRdb lists. This chain joins TRBV28 and TRBJ1-4; TRBD1 was called by the table and not checked on the DNA. The CDR3 is 11 amino acids long, termini counted. Germline assignment: CDR1 MDHEN and CDR2 SYDVKM. The CDR3 spells CASRSAGTVIL.

This sequence joins TRBV5-1 and TRBJ2-1; D remains unclear. Looked up from germline, CDR1 is SGHRS and CDR2 is YFSETQ. The CDR3 has 14 amino acids. V gave up 2 bases and J gave up 3 bases, with 9 bases separating them. CDR3 sequence (DNA): TGCGCCAGCAGCTTTAGCACTGTCTACAATGAGCAGTTCTTC. Protein: CASSFSTVYNEQFF.

This clone appeared once. The V call is TRBV6-5, the J call TRBJ1-3; 10 nucleotides align to TRBD1. Trimming took 2 bases from V and 4 from J; bases not matched to a gene: 2. CDR1 and CDR2 from the germline V gene are MNHEY and SVGAGI. CDR3 length equals 15 residues. CDR3 residues: CASSYDRGQGNTIYF. The CDR3 region has the DNA TGTGCCAGCAGTTACGACAGGGGGCAAGGAAACACCATATATTTT.

In its sample, this clone was seen once. The gene calls are TRBV6-5 and TRBJ2-1; 7 positions match TRBD2. This CDR3 has 15 residues. In germline, CDR1 is MNHEY, CDR2 SVGAGI. V was pared by 4 bases and J by 0 bases, with 3 bases of the junction left unmatched. The CDR3 region is CASSSGGSSYNEQFF. The DNA for the CDR3 is TGTGCCAGCAGTTCCGGGGGGAGCTCCTACAATGAGCAGTTCTTC.

J is TRBJ1-4 and V is TRBV5-1; TRBD1 aligns across 9 bases. Germline trimming cut 0 bases from V and 7 bases from J; bases unmatched to any gene: 7. Germline CDR1 and CDR2: SGHRS and YFSETQ. This CDR3 spans 16 amino acids. The CDR3 spells CASSLVEGQGGEKLFF. CDR3 in DNA: TGCGCCAGCAGCTTGGTTGAGGGACAGGGAGGTGAAAAACTGTTTTTT.

This clone has just a few counts. This chain connects TRBV27 to TRBJ1-2, with TRBD1 identical over 7 bases. This CDR3 is 16 amino acids long. Germline assignment: CDR1 MNHEY and CDR2 SMNVEV (reference sequence). V trimming: 3 bases; J trimming: 2 bases; junction bases outside the gene matches: 9. The chain's CDR3 is CASSLTGQQRNYGYTF. CDR3 nucleotide sequence: TGTGCCAGCAGTTTGACGGGACAGCAAAGGAACTATGGCTACACCTTC.

The chain has TRBV15 and TRBJ2-7, with D possibly being TRBD2 (7 bases). The CDR3 contains 14 residues. CDR1 and CDR2 (germline): LNHNV, YYDKDF (reference sequence). V lost 0 bases and J 7 bases, leaving 13 bases between the germline ends. The CDR3 coding sequence is TGTGCCACCAGCAGAGAGGCGGGGGCGAGGGAGCAGTACTTC. Residues: CATSREAGAREQYF.

This clone appeared a few times. The gene calls are TRBV2 and TRBJ2-5, with TRBD2 identical over 10 bases. The V segment lost 6 bases and the J segment 4 bases; nucleotides outside the gene matches: 8. Germline V CDR1 and CDR2: SNHLY, FYNNEI. The CDR3 extends over 15 amino acids. CDR3 amino acids: CASSNALAGGETQYF. In DNA, the CDR3 is TGTGCCAGCAGCAACGCCTTAGCGGGAGGAGAGACCCAGTACTTC.

The genes are TRBV5-5 and TRBJ1-2, with TRBD1 as a possible D gene (5 bases). Germline V CDR1 and CDR2: SGHKS, YYEKEE (reference sequence). V was cut by 5 bases and J by 0 bases, with 20 bases left in between. The CDR3 loop spans 17 amino acids. DNA for the CDR3: TGTGCCAGCAGGAGGGGTGCGGGGCCCCGGACTAACTATGGCTACACCTTC. This gives the protein CASRRGAGPRTNYGYTF.

The chain recombines TRBV5-1 with TRBJ2-7; D is unclear. Germline CDR1 and CDR2: SGHRS and YFSETQ. The CDR3 is made up of 12 amino acids. Trimming removed 4 bases at V and 1 base at J, with 6 bases between. The DNA for the CDR3 is TGCGCCAGCAGCCCCACTTCCTACGAGCAGTACTTC. Translation gives CASSPTSYEQYF.

The rearrangement joins TRBV19 to TRBJ1-5; D ambiguous. V lost 3 bases and J 4 bases, leaving 7 bases between the germline ends. Germline V gene data show CDR1 as LNHDA and CDR2 as SQIVND (reference sequence). This CDR3 spans 13 amino acids. The CDR3 region has the DNA TGTGCCAGTAGTATGAGCAGGAATCAGCCCCAGCATTTT. Translation gives CASSMSRNQPQHF.

V gene TRBV7-9 combines with J gene TRBJ2-3, with D possibly being TRBD2 (7 bases). This CDR3 contains 16 residues. Trimming shortened V by 4 bases and J by 1 base, and 15 bases separated the two germline ends. The germline CDR1 and CDR2 sequences are SEHNR and FQNEAQ (reference sequence). CDR3 sequence (DNA): TGTGCCAGCAGCTCATGGGGGGGGGCTGGCACAGATACGCAGTATTTT. Amino acids: CASSSWGGAGTDTQYF.

The chain carries TRBV27 and TRBJ2-2; no definite D call. Trimming left V 2 bases short and J 6 bases short, with 4 bases between. This CDR3 region has 12 residues. Per the germline V gene, CDR1 is MNHEY and CDR2 is SMNVEV (reference sequence). The CDR3 sequence: CASSLVSGELFF. Here the CDR3 DNA reads TGTGCCAGCAGTTTAGTCTCCGGGGAGCTGTTTTTT.

This chain connects TRBV6-6 to TRBJ1-4, with unresolved D. CDR1 MNHNY and CDR2 SVGAGI come from the germline V gene (reference sequence). V lost 2 bases to trimming and J lost 0 bases, with 7 bases between them. The CDR3 contains 15 residues. The CDR3, as DNA: TGTGCCAGCAGTTACCTCGGTGCAACTAATGAAAAACTGTTTTTT. Protein: CASSYLGATNEKLFF.

This clone was seen more than once but under ten times. The chain links TRBV5-1 to TRBJ2-5; TRBD1 matches 7 bases. The germline CDR1 and CDR2 sequences are SGHRS and YFSETQ. The V and J ends lost 4 bases and 5 bases, in that order; junction bases with no gene match: 8. CDR3 length equals 14 residues. CDR3 residues: CASSITGVIETQYF. CDR3 nucleotides: TGCGCCAGCAGCATTACAGGGGTAATCGAGACCCAGTACTTC.

This clone has just a few counts. The V gene is TRBV21-1, the J gene TRBJ2-5; TRBD1, as called in the table, went unchecked against the DNA. TRBV21-1 is tagged as a pseudogene. The length of the CDR3 is 20 residues. For the CDR3, the DNA is TGTGCCAGCAGCAAGGGCTCTGCCGACAGTACTCAAAAACAAGAGGAGACCCAGTACTTC. It specifies CASSKGSADSTQKQEETQYF.